This TCR beta chain is drawn from a study of early T cells in non-severe SARS-CoV-2 infection. About the research overall: Sequencing was performed on bulk RNA from unsorted whole blood, leaving chains unpaired. Study results and limitations: Private and CD4 specificities were missed by VDJdb matching, which favored anti-spike CD8 responses.

This clonotype was detected a few times. As yet, its antigen is unknown. There are 17 residues in the CDR3. Germline CDR1 is SGHVS and CDR2 is FQNEAQ. V was pared by 4 bases and J by 6 bases, with 17 bases of the junction left unmatched. Each cDNA molecule carried a unique molecular identifier. One entry per CDR3 protein results from TCRdb running MiXCR on the 5' RACE reads. Of tens of thousands of distinct CDR3 sequences in the sample, about 14% are singletons; the top ten hold 9% to 15%. V is TRBV7-8 and J is TRBJ2-5; 7 bases align to TRBD2. The clonotype originates from an adult who was a healthcare worker with PCR-confirmed SARS-CoV-2 infection or an uninfected control (not recorded which). The sequenced sample consisted of whole blood. The CDR3 spells CASSSKAAGRDAKTQYF. CDR3 DNA sequence: TGTGCCAGCAGCTCCAAGGCCGCAGGGAGGGATGCGAAGACCCAGTACTTC.